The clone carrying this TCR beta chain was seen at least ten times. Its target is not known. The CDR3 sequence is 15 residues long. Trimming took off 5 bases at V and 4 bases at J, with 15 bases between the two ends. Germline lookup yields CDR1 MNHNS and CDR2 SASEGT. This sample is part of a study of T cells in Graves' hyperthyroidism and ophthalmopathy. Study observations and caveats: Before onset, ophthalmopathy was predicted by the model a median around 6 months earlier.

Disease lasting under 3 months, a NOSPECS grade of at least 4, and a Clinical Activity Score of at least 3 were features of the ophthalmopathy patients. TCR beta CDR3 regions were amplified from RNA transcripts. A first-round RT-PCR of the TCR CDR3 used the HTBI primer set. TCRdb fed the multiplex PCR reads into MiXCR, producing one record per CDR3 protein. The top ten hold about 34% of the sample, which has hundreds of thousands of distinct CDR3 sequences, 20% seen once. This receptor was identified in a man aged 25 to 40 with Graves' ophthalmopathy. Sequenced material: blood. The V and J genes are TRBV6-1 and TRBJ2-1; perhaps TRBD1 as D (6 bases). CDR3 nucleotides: TGTGCCAGCAGTTATTTCGATAGGGGGTACAATGAGCAGTTCTTC. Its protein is CASSYFDRGYNEQFF.